Listed below are T cell receptor beta chains from one sample, sequenced in a study of blood T cell repertoires in COVID-19. Assay used: immunoSEQ multiplex PCR; TCRdb lists only in-frame clones, some missing. This sample yields approximately 130,000 clones, of which roughly 71% are seen a single time; 20% to 25% belongs to the top ten. Sequenced material: peripheral blood. These receptors all stem from a man older than 75 with acute or convalescent COVID-19. The CDR3 runs from the conserved cysteine through the conserved F or W. D genes are given only for firm matches. Clone size, where shown, is once, few, many, or a class for clones that have expanded.

v_call: TRBV4-1; j_call: TRBJ1-2; clone_size: few; d_call: NA; cdr3_nt: TGCGCCAGCAGCCAGGTGGATGACAGATCTAACTATGGCTACACCTTC; cdr3_aa: CASSQVDDRSNYGYTF
v_call: TRBV6-2/TRBV6-3; j_call: TRBJ1-5; clone_size: NA; d_call: TRBD1; cdr3_nt: TGTGCCAGCAGTCCCCTCCCCAGGGGGCTCGATCAGCCCCAGCATTTT; cdr3_aa: CASSPLPRGLDQPQHF
v_call: TRBV4-3; j_call: TRBJ2-3; clone_size: NA; d_call: NA; cdr3_nt: TGCGCCAGCGGCAACAGGGTCACAGATACGCAGTATTTT; cdr3_aa: CASGNRVTDTQYF
v_call: TRBV6-5; j_call: TRBJ1-1; clone_size: NA; d_call: NA; cdr3_nt: TGTGCCAGCAGTCGGGGGGGGAAGGGGGCTGAAGCTTTCTTT; cdr3_aa: CASSRGGKGAEAFF
v_call: TRBV19; j_call: TRBJ1-5; clone_size: NA; d_call: NA; cdr3_nt: TGTGCCACCGCCGACAGCCGGAGTCAGCCCCAGCATTTT; cdr3_aa: CATADSRSQPQHF
v_call: TRBV27; j_call: TRBJ2-1; clone_size: NA; d_call: TRBD1; cdr3_nt: TGTGCCAGCAGTTTTGTTGGGACAGGTTACAATGAGCAGTTCTTC; cdr3_aa: CASSFVGTGYNEQFF
v_call: TRBV27; j_call: TRBJ1-4; clone_size: NA; d_call: NA; cdr3_nt: TGTGCCAGCAGTTTGTCAATACAGACAACTAATGAAAAACTGTTTTTT; cdr3_aa: CASSLSIQTTNEKLFF
v_call: TRBV11-2; j_call: TRBJ2-3; clone_size: NA; d_call: NA; cdr3_nt: TGTGCCAGCAGTTATACAGGATCCGAAACTTACACAGATACGCAGTATTTT; cdr3_aa: CASSYTGSETYTDTQYF
v_call: TRBV19; j_call: TRBJ1-2; clone_size: NA; d_call: TRBD1; cdr3_nt: TGTGCCAGTAGGTATCCGGGACAGGGACCTGGCTACACCTTC; cdr3_aa: CASRYPGQGPGYTF
v_call: TRBV9; j_call: TRBJ2-3; clone_size: NA; d_call: NA; cdr3_nt: TGTGCCAGCAGCGTAGGAGGGAACAGGGCAACTAGCACAGATACGCAGTATTTT; cdr3_aa: CASSVGGNRATSTDTQYF
v_call: TRBV28; j_call: TRBJ1-5; clone_size: NA; d_call: TRBD1; cdr3_nt: TGTGCCAGCAGTTTAAGGACAGGGGGCGGGCAGCCCCAGCATTTT; cdr3_aa: CASSLRTGGGQPQHF
v_call: TRBV29-1; j_call: TRBJ2-5; clone_size: NA; d_call: TRBD1; cdr3_nt: TGCAGCGTTTCAGGGGGCGCGGAGACCCAGTACTTC; cdr3_aa: CSVSGGAETQYF
v_call: TRBV10-3; j_call: TRBJ2-7; clone_size: few; d_call: NA; cdr3_nt: TGTGCCATCAGTGAGTCGAATATGGGGGGGCAGCAGTACTTC; cdr3_aa: CAISESNMGGQQYF
v_call: TRBV5-1; j_call: TRBJ1-2; clone_size: many; d_call: NA; cdr3_nt: TGCGCCAGCAGCCCCGACAGGAATAACTATGGCTACACCTTC; cdr3_aa: CASSPDRNNYGYTF
v_call: TRBV5-4; j_call: TRBJ2-3; clone_size: NA; d_call: TRBD2; cdr3_nt: TGTGCCAGCAGCTTGCTATCTAGCGGGGGATTGGGTACGCAGTATTTT; cdr3_aa: CASSLLSSGGLGTQYF
v_call: TRBV5-1; j_call: TRBJ1-1; clone_size: NA; d_call: NA; cdr3_nt: TGCGCCAGCAGCCGTCTAGGGGGGGACACTGAAGCTTTCTTT; cdr3_aa: CASSRLGGDTEAFF
v_call: TRBV4-1; j_call: TRBJ1-6; clone_size: NA; d_call: NA; cdr3_nt: TGCGCCAGCAGCCAAGGGGAGCGCTCCTATAATTCACCCCTCCACTTT; cdr3_aa: CASSQGERSYNSPLHF
v_call: TRBV11-2; j_call: TRBJ2-7; clone_size: NA; d_call: NA; cdr3_nt: TGTGCCAGCAGCTTACTCCCCGGGACAAATTCCTACGAGCAGTACTTC; cdr3_aa: CASSLLPGTNSYEQYF
v_call: TRBV11-2; j_call: TRBJ2-2; clone_size: NA; d_call: TRBD1; cdr3_nt: TGTGCCAGCAGCTTAGGTCAGGGGGCCGGGGAGCTGTTTTTT; cdr3_aa: CASSLGQGAGELFF
v_call: TRBV19; j_call: TRBJ2-1; clone_size: NA; d_call: TRBD2; cdr3_nt: TGTGCCAGTAGTATATTCAGCGGGGGGGCTCATGAGCAGTTCTTC; cdr3_aa: CASSIFSGGAHEQFF
v_call: TRBV5-1; j_call: TRBJ2-3; clone_size: NA; d_call: TRBD2; cdr3_nt: TGCGCCAGCAACGCTGGGACTAGAGCTTTCACAGATACGCAGTATTTT; cdr3_aa: CASNAGTRAFTDTQYF
v_call: TRBV5-5; j_call: TRBJ1-2; clone_size: NA; d_call: NA; cdr3_nt: TGTGCCAGCAGCTTGGTCTGGGCTACTGGCTACACCTTC; cdr3_aa: CASSLVWATGYTF
v_call: TRBV18; j_call: TRBJ1-5; clone_size: once; d_call: NA; cdr3_nt: TGTGCCAGTTCAATGGGGGCAGGTAATAGCAATCAGCCCCAGCATTTT; cdr3_aa: CASSMGAGNSNQPQHF
v_call: TRBV3-1/TRBV3-2; j_call: TRBJ2-1; clone_size: few; d_call: NA; cdr3_nt: TGTGCCAGCAGCCAATCAACAGGGAGAGACAATGAGCAGTTCTTC; cdr3_aa: CASSQSTGRDNEQFF
v_call: TRBV6-2/TRBV6-3; j_call: TRBJ1-5; clone_size: NA; d_call: NA; cdr3_nt: TGTGCCAGCAGTTACGTTTCCGGGACCCAGCATTTT; cdr3_aa: CASSYVSGTQHF
v_call: TRBV28; j_call: TRBJ2-7; clone_size: NA; d_call: NA; cdr3_nt: TGTGCCAGCAGTGCCAGGGGGGCTTTGGAGCAGTACTTC; cdr3_aa: CASSARGALEQYF
v_call: TRBV9; j_call: TRBJ2-2; clone_size: NA; d_call: NA; cdr3_nt: TGTGCCAGCAGCGTAGGGACTACACACTTGAACACCGGGGAGCTGTTTTTT; cdr3_aa: CASSVGTTHLNTGELFF
v_call: TRBV5-1; j_call: TRBJ2-3; clone_size: NA; d_call: NA; cdr3_nt: TGCGCCAGCAGCTTGGCCTTCCCAGATACGCAGTATTTT; cdr3_aa: CASSLAFPDTQYF
v_call: TRBV19; j_call: TRBJ1-1; clone_size: NA; d_call: NA; cdr3_nt: TGTGCCAGTAGAGTATCCATGGGCTCTAACACTGAAGCTTTCTTT; cdr3_aa: CASRVSMGSNTEAFF
v_call: TRBV2; j_call: TRBJ1-5; clone_size: few; d_call: TRBD1; cdr3_nt: TGTGCCAGCAGTGAAGACAGGGGAGGCCAGCCCCAGCATTTT; cdr3_aa: CASSEDRGGQPQHF
v_call: TRBV18; j_call: TRBJ1-1; clone_size: NA; d_call: NA; cdr3_nt: TGTGCCAGCTCATTTTCAGGGAACACTGAAGCTTTCTTT; cdr3_aa: CASSFSGNTEAFF
v_call: TRBV7-2; j_call: TRBJ1-3; clone_size: few; d_call: NA; cdr3_nt: TGTGCCAGTGGACTGTCTGGAAACACCATATATTTT; cdr3_aa: CASGLSGNTIYF
v_call: TRBV5-6; j_call: TRBJ2-7; clone_size: NA; d_call: NA; cdr3_nt: TGTGCCAGCAGCTTGGTAGCGGCCGCTCACGAGCAGTACTTC; cdr3_aa: CASSLVAAAHEQYF
v_call: TRBV2; j_call: TRBJ2-2; clone_size: NA; d_call: NA; cdr3_nt: TGTGCCAGCAGTGAAAGTATGGGACACGGGAACACCGGGGAGCTGTTTTTT; cdr3_aa: CASSESMGHGNTGELFF
v_call: TRBV6-6; j_call: TRBJ2-6; clone_size: NA; d_call: NA; cdr3_nt: TGTGCCAGCAGTACCACAGGGTTCGGGGCCAACGTCCTGACTTTC; cdr3_aa: CASSTTGFGANVLTF
v_call: TRBV4-2; j_call: TRBJ2-2; clone_size: NA; d_call: NA; cdr3_nt: TGTGCCAGCAGCCGATACCCGGAGGGTACCGGGGAGCTGTTTTTT; cdr3_aa: CASSRYPEGTGELFF
v_call: TRBV5-1; j_call: TRBJ1-2; clone_size: NA; d_call: NA; cdr3_nt: TGCGCCAGCAGCTCCAACGGGGGGCTAAGCTACACCTTC; cdr3_aa: CASSSNGGLSYTF
v_call: TRBV24-1; j_call: TRBJ1-1; clone_size: NA; d_call: NA; cdr3_nt: TGTGCCACCAGTGACCTTTGGTCGGGTGAAGCTTTCTTT; cdr3_aa: CATSDLWSGEAFF
v_call: TRBV6-6; j_call: TRBJ1-2; clone_size: NA; d_call: NA; cdr3_nt: TGTGCCAGCAGTTTGGCTCCCAACTATGGCTACACCTTC; cdr3_aa: CASSLAPNYGYTF
v_call: TRBV5-6; j_call: TRBJ1-4; clone_size: NA; d_call: TRBD1; cdr3_nt: TGTGCCAGCACACAGGGGGCTGTGGAAAAACTGTTTTTT; cdr3_aa: CASTQGAVEKLFF
v_call: TRBV23-1; j_call: TRBJ2-7; clone_size: NA; d_call: NA; cdr3_nt: TGCGCCAGCAGTCAATCGATAACGGTCGAGCAGTACTTC; cdr3_aa: CASSQSITVEQYF
v_call: TRBV4-2; j_call: TRBJ2-2; clone_size: few; d_call: NA; cdr3_nt: TGTGCCAGCAGCCAAGGGGACTCCTACACCGGGGAGCTGTTTTTT; cdr3_aa: CASSQGDSYTGELFF
v_call: TRBV27; j_call: TRBJ2-3; clone_size: few; d_call: NA; cdr3_nt: TGTGCCAGCAGTTTACTGGCAGCAGATACGCAGTATTTT; cdr3_aa: CASSLLAADTQYF
v_call: TRBV18; j_call: TRBJ1-5; clone_size: NA; d_call: TRBD1; cdr3_nt: TGTGCCAGCTCACCACAGGGGGCGGATCAGCCCCAGCATTTT; cdr3_aa: CASSPQGADQPQHF